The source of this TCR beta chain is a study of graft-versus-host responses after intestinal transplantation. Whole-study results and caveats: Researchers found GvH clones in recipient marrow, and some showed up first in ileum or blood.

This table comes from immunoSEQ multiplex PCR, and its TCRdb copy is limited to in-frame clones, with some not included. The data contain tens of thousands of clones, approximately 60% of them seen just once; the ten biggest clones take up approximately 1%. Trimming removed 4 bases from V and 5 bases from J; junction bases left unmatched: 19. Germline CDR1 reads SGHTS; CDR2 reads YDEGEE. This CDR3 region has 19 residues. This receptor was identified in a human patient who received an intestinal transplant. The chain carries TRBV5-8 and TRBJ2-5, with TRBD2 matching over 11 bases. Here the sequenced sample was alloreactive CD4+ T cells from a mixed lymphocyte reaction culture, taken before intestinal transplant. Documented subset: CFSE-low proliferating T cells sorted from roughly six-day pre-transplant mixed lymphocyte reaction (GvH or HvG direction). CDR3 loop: CASSPGTGALAGGSETQYF. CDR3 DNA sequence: TGTGCCAGCAGCCCCGGGACAGGAGCTCTAGCGGGAGGTTCGGAGACCCAGTACTTC.